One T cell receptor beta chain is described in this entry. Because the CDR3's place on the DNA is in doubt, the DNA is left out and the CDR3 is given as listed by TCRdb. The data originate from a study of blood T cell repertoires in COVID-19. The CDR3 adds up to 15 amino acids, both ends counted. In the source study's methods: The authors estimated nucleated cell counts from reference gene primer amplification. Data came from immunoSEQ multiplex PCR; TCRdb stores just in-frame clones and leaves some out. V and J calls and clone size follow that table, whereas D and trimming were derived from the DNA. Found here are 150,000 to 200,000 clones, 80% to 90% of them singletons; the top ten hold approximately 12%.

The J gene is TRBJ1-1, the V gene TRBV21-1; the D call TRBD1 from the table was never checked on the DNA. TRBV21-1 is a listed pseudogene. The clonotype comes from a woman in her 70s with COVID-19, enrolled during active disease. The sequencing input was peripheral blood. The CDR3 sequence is CASSLPWGQGTEAFF.